The present T cell receptor (beta chain) was sequenced within a study of blood T cell repertoires in COVID-19. In the study overall: Nucleic acid was either cDNA or gDNA, and it came from T cells, B-cell-depleted T cells, or PBMCs.

The data were produced by immunoSEQ multiplex PCR, yet TCRdb's version contains in-frame clones alone and is incomplete. The data hold around 140,000 clones, with about four fifths observed a single time. This CDR3 spans 14 amino acids. CDR1 and CDR2 (germline): SGDLS, YYNGEE. V shed 2 bases and J 7 bases; nucleotides not matched to a gene: 1. This chain uses TRBV9 with TRBJ1-6; 9 nucleotides line up with TRBD1. The sample taken for sequencing was peripheral blood. This receptor was obtained from a human donor in a cohort sampled during active COVID-19. The CDR3 protein is CASSVGTGNSPLHF. The CDR3 DNA sequence: TGTGCCAGCAGCGTCGGGACAGGGAATTCACCCCTCCACTTT.